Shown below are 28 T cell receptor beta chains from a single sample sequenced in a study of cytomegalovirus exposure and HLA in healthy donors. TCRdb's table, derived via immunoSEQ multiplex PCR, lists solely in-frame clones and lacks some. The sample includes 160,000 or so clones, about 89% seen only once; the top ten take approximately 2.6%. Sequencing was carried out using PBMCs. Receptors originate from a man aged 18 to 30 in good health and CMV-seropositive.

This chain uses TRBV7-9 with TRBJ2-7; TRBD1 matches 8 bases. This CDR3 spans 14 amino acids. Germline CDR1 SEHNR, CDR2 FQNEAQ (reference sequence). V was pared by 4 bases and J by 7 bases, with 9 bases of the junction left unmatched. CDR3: CASSSWDRMREQYF. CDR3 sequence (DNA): TGTGCCAGCAGCTCCTGGGACAGGATGAGGGAGCAGTACTTC. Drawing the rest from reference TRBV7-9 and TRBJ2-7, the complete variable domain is DTGVSQNPRHKITKRGQNVTFRCDPISEHNRLYWYRQTLGQGPEFLTYFQNEAQLEKSRLLSDRFSAERPKGSFSTLEIQRTEQGDSAMYLCASSSWDRMREQYFGPGTRLTVT.

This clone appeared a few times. The CDR3 sequence: CAWSVGVDRAPLHF. The CDR3 coding sequence is TGTGCCTGGAGTGTCGGGGTAGACAGGGCACCCCTCCACTTT. The chain carries TRBV30 and TRBJ1-6; 7 nucleotides agree with TRBD1. Germline CDR1 and CDR2: GTSNPN and SVGIG (reference sequence). J was trimmed by 11 bases and V by 0 bases; bases with no gene match: 7. The CDR3 loop spans 14 amino acids.

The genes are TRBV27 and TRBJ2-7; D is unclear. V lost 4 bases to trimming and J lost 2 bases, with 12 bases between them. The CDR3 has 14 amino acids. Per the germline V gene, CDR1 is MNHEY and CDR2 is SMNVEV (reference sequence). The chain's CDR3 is CASSSDSYAYEQYF. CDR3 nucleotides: TGTGCCAGCAGTTCTGACTCCTACGCCTACGAGCAGTACTTC.

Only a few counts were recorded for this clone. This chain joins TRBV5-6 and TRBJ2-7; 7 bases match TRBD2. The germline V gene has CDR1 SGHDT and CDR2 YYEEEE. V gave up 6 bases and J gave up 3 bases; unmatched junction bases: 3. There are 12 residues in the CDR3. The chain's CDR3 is CASTRGDYEQYF. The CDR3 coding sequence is TGTGCCAGCACCCGGGGGGACTACGAGCAGTACTTC.

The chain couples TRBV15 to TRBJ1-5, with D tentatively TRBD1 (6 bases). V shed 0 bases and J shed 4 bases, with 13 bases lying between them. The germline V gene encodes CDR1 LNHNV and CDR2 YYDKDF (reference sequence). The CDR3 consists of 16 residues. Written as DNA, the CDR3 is TGTGCCACCAGCAGAGAACCCAGGGACACGAATCAGCCCCAGCATTTT. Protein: CATSREPRDTNQPQHF. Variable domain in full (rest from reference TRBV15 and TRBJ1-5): DAMVIQNPRYQVTQFGKPVTLSCSQTLNHNVMYWYQQKSSQAPKLLFHYYDKDFNNEADTPDNFQSRRPNTSFCFLDIRSPGLGDTAMYLCATSREPRDTNQPQHFGDGTRLSIL.

CDR3 sequence reads: CASSVDRGYTEAFF. The CDR3 region has the DNA TGTGCCAGCAGTGTGGACAGGGGGTACACTGAAGCTTTCTTT. V gene TRBV2 combines with J gene TRBJ1-1, with 10 bases identical to TRBD1. J gave up 3 bases and V 4 bases, and 2 bases lay outside the gene matches. The CDR3 spans 14 residues. Germline assignment: CDR1 SNHLY and CDR2 FYNNEI.

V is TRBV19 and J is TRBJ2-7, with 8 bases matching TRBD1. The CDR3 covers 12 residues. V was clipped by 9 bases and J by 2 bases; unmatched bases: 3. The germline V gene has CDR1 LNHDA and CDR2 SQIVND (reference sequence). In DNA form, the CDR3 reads TGTGCCAGCGGGACAGGTACCTACGAGCAGTACTTC. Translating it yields CASGTGTYEQYF.

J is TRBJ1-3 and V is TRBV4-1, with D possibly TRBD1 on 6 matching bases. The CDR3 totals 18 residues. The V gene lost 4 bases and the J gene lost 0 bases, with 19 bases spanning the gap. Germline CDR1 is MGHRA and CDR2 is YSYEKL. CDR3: CASSRGHGETASGNTIYF. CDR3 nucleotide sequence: TGCGCCAGCAGCCGGGGGCACGGGGAAACGGCCTCTGGAAACACCATATATTTT.

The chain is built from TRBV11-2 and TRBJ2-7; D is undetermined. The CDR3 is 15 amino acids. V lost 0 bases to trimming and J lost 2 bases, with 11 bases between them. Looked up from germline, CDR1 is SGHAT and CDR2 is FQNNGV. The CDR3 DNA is TGTGCCAGCAGCTTAGATCTAGGCAAAACCTACGAGCAGTACTTC. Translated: CASSLDLGKTYEQYF.

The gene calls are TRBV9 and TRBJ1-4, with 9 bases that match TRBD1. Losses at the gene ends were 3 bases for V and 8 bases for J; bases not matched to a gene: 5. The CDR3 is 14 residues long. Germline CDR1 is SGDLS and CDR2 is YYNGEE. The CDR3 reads CASSAGTGPEKLFF. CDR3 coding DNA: TGTGCCAGCAGCGCCGGGACAGGGCCCGAAAAACTGTTTTTT.

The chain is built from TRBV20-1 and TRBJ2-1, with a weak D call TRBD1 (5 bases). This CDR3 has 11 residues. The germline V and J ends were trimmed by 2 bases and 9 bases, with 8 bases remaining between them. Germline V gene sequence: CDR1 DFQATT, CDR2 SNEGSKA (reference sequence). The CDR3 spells CSARQGGEQFF. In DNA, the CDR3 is TGCAGTGCTAGACAGGGCGGTGAGCAGTTCTTC.

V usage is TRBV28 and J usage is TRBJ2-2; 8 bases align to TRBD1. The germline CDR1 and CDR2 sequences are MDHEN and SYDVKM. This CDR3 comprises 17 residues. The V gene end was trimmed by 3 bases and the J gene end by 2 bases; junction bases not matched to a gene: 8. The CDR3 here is CASSFVTGELNTGELFF. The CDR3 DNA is TGTGCCAGCAGTTTCGTGACAGGGGAACTAAACACCGGGGAGCTGTTTTTT.

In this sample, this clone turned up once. CDR3 sequence reads: CASSIGTGLYEQYF. The CDR3 nucleotides are TGTGCCAGCAGCATAGGGACAGGCCTCTACGAGCAGTACTTC. The V call is TRBV5-6, the J call TRBJ2-7; 8 nucleotides line up with TRBD1. The CDR3 loop spans 14 amino acids. Germline-derived CDR1 and CDR2 are SGHDT and YYEEEE. Unmatched junction bases numbered 6, after V lost 4 bases and J lost 3 bases.

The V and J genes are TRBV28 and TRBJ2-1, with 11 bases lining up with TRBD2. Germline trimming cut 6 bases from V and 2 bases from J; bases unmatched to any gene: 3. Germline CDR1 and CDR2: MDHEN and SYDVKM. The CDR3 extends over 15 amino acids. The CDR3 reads CASRGTSGTYNEQFF. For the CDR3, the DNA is TGTGCCAGCAGGGGGACTAGCGGAACCTACAATGAGCAGTTCTTC. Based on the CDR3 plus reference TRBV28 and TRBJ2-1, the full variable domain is DVKVTQSSRYLVKRTGEKVFLECVQDMDHENMFWYRQDPGLGLRLIYFSYDVKMKEKGDIPEGYSVSREKKERFSLILESASTNQTSMYLCASRGTSGTYNEQFFGPGTRLTVL.

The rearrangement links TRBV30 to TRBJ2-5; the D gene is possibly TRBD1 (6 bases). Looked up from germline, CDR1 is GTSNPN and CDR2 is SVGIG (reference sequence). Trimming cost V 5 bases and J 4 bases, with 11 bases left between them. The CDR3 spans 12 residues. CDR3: CAWGQQPETQYF. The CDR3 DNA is TGTGCCTGGGGACAGCAACCAGAGACCCAGTACTTC.

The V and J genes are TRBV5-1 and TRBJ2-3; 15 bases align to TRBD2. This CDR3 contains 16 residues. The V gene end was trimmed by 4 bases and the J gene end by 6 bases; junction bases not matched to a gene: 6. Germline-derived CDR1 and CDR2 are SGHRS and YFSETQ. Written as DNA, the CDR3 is TGCGCCAGCAGCAGGGGACTAGCGGGAGGTTCTGATACGCAGTATTTT. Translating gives CASSRGLAGGSDTQYF.

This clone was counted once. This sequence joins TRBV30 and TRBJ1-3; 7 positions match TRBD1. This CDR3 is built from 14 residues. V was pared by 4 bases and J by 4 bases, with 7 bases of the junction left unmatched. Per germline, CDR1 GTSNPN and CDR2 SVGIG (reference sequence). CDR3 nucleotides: TGTGCCTGGAACCCCGACAGGGAGGGAAACACCATATATTTT. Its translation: CAWNPDREGNTIYF.

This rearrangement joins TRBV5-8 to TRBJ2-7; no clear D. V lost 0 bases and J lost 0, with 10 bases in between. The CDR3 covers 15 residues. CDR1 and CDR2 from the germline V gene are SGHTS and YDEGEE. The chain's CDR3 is CASSLVGGSSYEQYF. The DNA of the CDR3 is TGTGCCAGCAGCTTGGTCGGCGGTAGCTCCTACGAGCAGTACTTC.

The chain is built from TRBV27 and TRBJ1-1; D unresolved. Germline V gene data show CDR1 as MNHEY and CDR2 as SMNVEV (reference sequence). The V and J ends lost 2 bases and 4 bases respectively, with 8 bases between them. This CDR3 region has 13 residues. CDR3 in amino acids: CASSLNRPTEAFF. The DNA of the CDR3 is TGTGCCAGCAGTTTAAACAGACCCACTGAAGCTTTCTTT.

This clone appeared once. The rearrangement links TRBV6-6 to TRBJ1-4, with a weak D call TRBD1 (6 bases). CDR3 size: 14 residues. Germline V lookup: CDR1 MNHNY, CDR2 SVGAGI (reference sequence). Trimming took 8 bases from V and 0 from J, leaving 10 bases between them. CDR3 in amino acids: CASLQGATNEKLFF. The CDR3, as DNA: TGTGCCAGCTTACAGGGCGCAACTAATGAAAAACTGTTTTTT.

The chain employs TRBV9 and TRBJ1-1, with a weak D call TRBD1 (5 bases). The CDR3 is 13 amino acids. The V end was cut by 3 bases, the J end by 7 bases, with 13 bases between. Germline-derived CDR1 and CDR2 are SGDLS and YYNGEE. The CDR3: CASSAPGRHEAFF. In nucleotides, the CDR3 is TGTGCCAGCAGCGCACCAGGGCGACATGAAGCTTTCTTT.

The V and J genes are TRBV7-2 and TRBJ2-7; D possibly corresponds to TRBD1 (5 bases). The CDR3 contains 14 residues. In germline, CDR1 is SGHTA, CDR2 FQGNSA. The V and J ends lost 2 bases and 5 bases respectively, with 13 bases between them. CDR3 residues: CASSLTGAPHEQYF. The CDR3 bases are TGTGCCAGCAGCTTAACAGGAGCCCCTCACGAGCAGTACTTC.

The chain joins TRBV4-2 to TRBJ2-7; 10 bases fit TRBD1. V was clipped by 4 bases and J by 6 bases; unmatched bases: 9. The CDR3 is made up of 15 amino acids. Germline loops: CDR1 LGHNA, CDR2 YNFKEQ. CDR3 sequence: CASSRPGQGSAEQYF. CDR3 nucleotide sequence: TGTGCCAGCAGCCGCCCGGGACAGGGGTCGGCCGAGCAGTACTTC.

This CDR3 reads CASSFSGVGEKLFF. The DNA of the CDR3 is TGTGCCAGCAGTTTTTCAGGGGTGGGGGAAAAACTGTTTTTT. The J gene is TRBJ1-4, the V gene TRBV28; possible D gene TRBD1, 6 bases. The CDR3 is 14 amino acids. Trimming left V 3 bases short and J 8 bases short, with 13 bases between. Germline CDR1 is MDHEN and CDR2 is SYDVKM.

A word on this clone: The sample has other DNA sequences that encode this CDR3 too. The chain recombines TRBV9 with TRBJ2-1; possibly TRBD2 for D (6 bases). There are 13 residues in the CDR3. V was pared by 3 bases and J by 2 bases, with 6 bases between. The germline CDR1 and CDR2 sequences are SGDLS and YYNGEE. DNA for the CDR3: TGTGCCAGCAGCGGGGGGGCCTACAATGAGCAGTTCTTC. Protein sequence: CASSGGAYNEQFF.

CDR3 sequence reads: CASRFRVLSYEQYF. CDR3 DNA: TGTGCCAGCCGGTTCCGGGTTTTGAGCTACGAGCAGTACTTC. The V and J genes are TRBV25-1 and TRBJ2-7; D is unclear. Germline CDR1 and CDR2: MGHDK and SYGVNS. Trimming took off 8 bases at V and 3 bases at J, with 17 bases between the two ends. The CDR3 consists of 14 residues.

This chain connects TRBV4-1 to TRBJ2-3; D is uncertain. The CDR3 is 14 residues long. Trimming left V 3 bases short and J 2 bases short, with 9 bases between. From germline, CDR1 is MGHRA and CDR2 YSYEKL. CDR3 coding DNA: TGCGCCAGCAGCCAGCCCGGTATCACAGATACGCAGTATTTT. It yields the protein CASSQPGITDTQYF.

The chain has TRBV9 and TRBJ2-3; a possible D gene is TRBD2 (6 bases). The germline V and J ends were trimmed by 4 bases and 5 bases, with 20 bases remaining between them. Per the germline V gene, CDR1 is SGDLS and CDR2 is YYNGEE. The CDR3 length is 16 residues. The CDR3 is CASSFAGTLLGDTQYF. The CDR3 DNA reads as TGTGCCAGCAGCTTTGCCGGGACTTTGTTGGGAGATACGCAGTATTTT.